Listed below are T cell receptor beta chains from one sample, sequenced in a study of identical twins. TCRdb re-called the 5' RACE reads through MiXCR, storing one row per CDR3 protein. The top ten hold around 4% of the sample, which has under 300,000 distinct CDR3 sequences, 10% to 15% seen once. The sample was also linked to a second study, of yellow fever vaccine responses in identical twins.

Sequencing was carried out using memory (CD45RO+) T cells sorted from blood. Receptor source: a young woman in good health. CDR3s include the opening cysteine and the closing phenylalanine or tryptophan. Each record gives: CDR3 length, J gene, clone size, D gene, V gene, CDR3 protein, CDR3 DNA. D genes are given only for firm matches. Clone size is stated in some rows and not others, as once, few, many or a class when expanded.

>14|TRBJ1-1|few|NA|TRBV7-9
CASSPAGRDTEAFF
TGTGCCAGCAGCCCCGCCGGGAGGGACACTGAAGCTTTCTTT
>18|TRBJ2-6|few|TRBD1|TRBV12-3/TRBV12-4
CASSGRDRVSSGANVLTF
TGTGCCAGCAGTGGCCGGGACAGGGTATCCTCTGGGGCCAACGTCCTGACTTTC
>13|TRBJ2-5|NA|TRBD2|TRBV28
CASRGLARETQYF
TGTGCCAGTAGGGGACTAGCCCGTGAGACCCAGTACTTC
>16|TRBJ2-3|few|NA|TRBV6-4
CASSEESGGATDTQYF
TGTGCCAGCAGTGAAGAATCCGGGGGCGCCACAGATACGCAGTATTTT
>11|TRBJ2-1|many|TRBD1|TRBV29-1
CSVGGQYEQFF
TGCAGCGTTGGGGGACAGTATGAGCAGTTCTTC
>14|TRBJ2-1|NA|NA|TRBV11-2
CASSLETIRGEQFF
TGTGCCAGCAGCTTAGAGACCATCCGGGGGGAGCAGTTCTTC
>15|TRBJ2-1|many|TRBD2|TRBV12-5
CASGLSASGRNEQFF
TGTGCTAGTGGTTTGAGTGCTAGCGGGCGCAATGAGCAGTTCTTC
>14|TRBJ2-7|few|NA|TRBV12-3/TRBV12-4
CASSLGMGSYEQYF
TGTGCCAGCAGTTTGGGTATGGGCTCCTACGAGCAGTACTTC
>18|TRBJ2-5|NA|TRBD2|TRBV3-1
CASSPRLAGALYQETQYF
TGTGCCAGCAGCCCGCGACTAGCGGGGGCTTTGTACCAAGAGACCCAGTACTTC
>13|TRBJ1-1|NA|TRBD1|TRBV20-1
CSAKDRLNTEAFF
TGCAGTGCGAAGGACAGGCTTAACACTGAAGCTTTCTTT
>13|TRBJ2-5|many|NA|TRBV14
CASSQWVQETQYF
TGTGCCAGCAGCCAATGGGTTCAAGAGACCCAGTACTTC
>14|TRBJ2-3|NA|NA|TRBV5-1
CASSLGHVSDTQYF
TGCGCCAGCAGCTTGGGACATGTTTCCGATACGCAGTATTTT
>16|TRBJ2-1|NA|NA|TRBV7-3
CASSLRGQGGYNEQFF
TGTGCCAGCAGCTTAAGGGGGCAGGGTGGCTACAATGAGCAGTTCTTC
>17|TRBJ1-1|many|NA|TRBV12-3/TRBV12-4
CASSQLRQARMNTEAFF
TGTGCCAGCAGTCAACTGCGACAGGCGAGAATGAACACTGAAGCTTTCTTT
>15|TRBJ1-3|many|NA|TRBV5-1
CASSFDGTSGNTIYF
TGCGCCAGCAGCTTTGACGGAACCTCTGGAAACACCATATATTTT
>14|TRBJ1-6|few|NA|TRBV6-1
CASRWGVENSPLHF
TGTGCCAGCAGGTGGGGGGTGGAAAATTCACCCCTCCACTTT